This T cell receptor beta chain was captured in a study of shared clonotypes between healthy human individuals. Broader study findings: For sorted subsets, rarefaction showed incomplete sequencing despite large depth.

Germline V gene lookup returns CDR1 LNHNV and CDR2 YYDKDF (reference sequence). This CDR3 contains 15 residues. V was pared by 5 bases and J by 4 bases, with 7 bases of the junction left unmatched. Turning to this clone: The antigen is undetermined.

Method: immunoSEQ multiplex PCR; TCRdb's copy keeps in-frame clones and lacks some. The profile shows 2 million to 3 million clones, over 85% of them singletons. The gene calls are TRBV15 and TRBJ2-1; 8 bases line up with TRBD1. Sequences were obtained from naive CD4+ T cells from PBMCs. As to subset: CD45RA+ positively selected. The sequence was obtained from a young man in good health. Some clones in this sample may be carry-over from other donors' samples. CDR3 in DNA: TGTGCCACCAGCTATCGGGACAGGAGGTACAATGAGCAGTTCTTC. As protein: CATSYRDRRYNEQFF.